A single sample is the source of the 25 T cell receptor beta chains below, sequenced in a study of early T cells in non-severe SARS-CoV-2 infection. TCRdb re-analysed the 5' RACE reads in MiXCR, keeping a single row per CDR3 protein. This sample has about 80,000 distinct CDR3 sequences; approximately 12% occur once, and the top ten carry roughly 3.1%. Sequenced input: whole blood. The receptors come from an adult who was a healthcare worker with PCR-confirmed SARS-CoV-2 infection or an uninfected control (not recorded which).

The sample holds many counts of this clonotype. The chain links TRBV12-3 or TRBV12-4 to TRBJ1-4; D gene ambiguous. Trimming took off 3 bases at V and 7 bases at J, with 9 bases between the two ends. CDR3 length: 13 amino acids. In nucleotides, the CDR3 is TGTGCCAGCAGTTTGTTTTTCGGTGAAAAACTGTTTTTT. It encodes CASSLFFGEKLFF.

A remark on this clonotype: The junction differs from germline at one of its ends, possibly a read error. The chain combines TRBV7-3 with TRBJ2-1, with D possibly matching TRBD2 (6 bases). The CDR3 consists of 15 residues. Germline lookup yields CDR1 SGHTA and CDR2 FQGTGA. In nucleotides, the CDR3 is TGTGCCAGCAGCCAGGGACTCAATAACTACAATGGGCAGTTCTTC. Residues: CASSQGLNNYNGQFF.

There are many counts of this clonotype. The chain joins TRBV3-1 to TRBJ2-1; D unclear. V was shortened by 3 bases and J by 9 bases, with 9 bases between the two germline ends. The CDR3 is made up of 12 amino acids. Germline V gene lookup returns CDR1 LGHDT and CDR2 YNNKEL (reference sequence). This CDR3 is CASSQVMGEQFF. In nucleotides, the CDR3 is TGTGCCAGCAGCCAGGTAATGGGTGAGCAGTTCTTC.

The chain combines TRBV3-1 with TRBJ2-3; D is possibly TRBD2 (6 bases). The germline gives CDR1 LGHDT, CDR2 YNNKEL (reference sequence). This CDR3 comprises 18 residues. Trimming left V 5 bases short and J 8 bases short, with 29 bases between. Here the CDR3 reads CASSAPGGVAPRDATQYF. CDR3 in DNA: TGTGCCAGCAGCGCTCCTGGAGGGGTAGCCCCGCGGGATGCTACGCAGTATTTT.

This clonotype was counted many times. The chain joins TRBV28 to TRBJ2-1; D may be TRBD1 or TRBD2 (7 bases each). The CDR3 contains 14 residues. Trimming took 6 bases from V and 6 from J, leaving 15 bases between them. Germline CDR1 is MDHEN and CDR2 is SYDVKM. The CDR3, as DNA: TGTGCCAGCAGCTCACCAGGGGGGGGCAATGAGCAGTTCTTC. The encoded protein is CASSSPGGGNEQFF. Full variable domain (rest looked up from reference TRBV28 and TRBJ2-1): DVKVTQSSRYLVKRTGEKVFLECVQDMDHENMFWYRQDPGLGLRLIYFSYDVKMKEKGDIPEGYSVSREKKERFSLILESASTNQTSMYLCASSSPGGGNEQFFGPGTRLTVL.

V gene TRBV6-5 combines with J gene TRBJ2-1; 8 bases match TRBD2. V shed 0 bases, J shed 10 bases, and the junction held 5 bases outside the gene matches. The CDR3 is 14 amino acids. Germline assignment: CDR1 MNHEY and CDR2 SVGAGI. CDR3 residues: CASSYSTREGEQFF. CDR3 coding DNA: TGTGCCAGCAGTTACTCGACTCGGGAGGGCGAGCAGTTCTTC.

V gene TRBV7-9 combines with J gene TRBJ1-2; D not resolved. Germline V gene data show CDR1 as SEHNR and CDR2 as FQNEAQ (reference sequence). The CDR3 has 14 residues. V was clipped by 0 bases and J by 3 bases, with 8 bases between them. For the CDR3, the DNA is TGTGCCAGCAGCTTAGCGAAGGGTCACTATGGCTACACCTTC. It yields the protein CASSLAKGHYGYTF. Full variable domain (outside the CDR3, taken from reference TRBV7-9 and TRBJ1-2): DTGVSQNPRHKITKRGQNVTFRCDPISEHNRLYWYRQTLGQGPEFLTYFQNEAQLEKSRLLSDRFSAERPKGSFSTLEIQRTEQGDSAMYLCASSLAKGHYGYTFGSGTRLTVV.

This clonotype came up a few times. This rearrangement joins TRBV24-1 to TRBJ2-7; no definite D call. In germline, CDR1 is KGHDR, CDR2 SFDVKD. The CDR3 totals 13 residues. Trimming took off 2 bases at V and 6 bases at J, with 10 bases between the two ends. The CDR3 coding sequence is TGTGCCACCAGTGATTCGAACCCGGGCGAGCAGTACTTC. The encoded protein is CATSDSNPGEQYF.

In its sample, this clonotype was seen many times. The gene calls are TRBV20-1 and TRBJ2-1; no reliable D call. V was pared by 3 bases and J by 7 bases, with 4 bases between. The CDR3 runs to 10 residues. Germline V gene data show CDR1 as DFQATT and CDR2 as SNEGSKA (reference sequence). This CDR3 is CSASWNEQFF. DNA for the CDR3: TGCAGTGCTAGTTGGAATGAGCAGTTCTTC.

This clonotype was observed at least ten times. This chain links TRBV27 with TRBJ1-2, with a weak D call TRBD1 (6 bases). CDR1 is MNHEY, CDR2 SMNVEV, per germline (reference sequence). Trimming took off 5 bases at V and 6 bases at J, with 22 bases between the two ends. The CDR3 sequence is 16 residues long. For the CDR3, the DNA is TGTGCCAGCAGTGCCACAGGAGGTCGAAGGGGGAATGGCTACACCTTC. Translated, it gives CASSATGGRRGNGYTF.

In its sample, this clonotype was seen many times. The chain carries TRBV20-1 and TRBJ1-4; D call uncertain. Looked up from germline, CDR1 is DFQATT and CDR2 is SNEGSKA (reference sequence). Trimming removed 5 bases from V and 6 bases from J, with 16 bases in between. This CDR3 spans 14 amino acids. The CDR3 coding sequence is TGCAGTGCTTTACAGCCAGAGAGATATGAAAAACTGTTTTTT. Translating gives CSALQPERYEKLFF.

This clonotype was observed many times. The rearrangement uses TRBV28 and TRBJ2-7; 9 bases align to TRBD1. V lost 6 bases to trimming and J lost 5 bases; unmatched junction nucleotides: 8. Looked up from germline, CDR1 is MDHEN and CDR2 is SYDVKM. The CDR3 loop spans 14 amino acids. As DNA, the CDR3 is TGTGCCAGCAGGCAACAGGGGGCAGTCGACGAGCAGTACTTC. Its protein is CASRQQGAVDEQYF.

The chain links TRBV7-3 to TRBJ2-3; D gene uncertain. Per the germline V gene, CDR1 is SGHTA and CDR2 is FQGTGA. This CDR3 has 12 residues. V lost 5 bases and J 6 bases, leaving 9 bases between the germline ends. The CDR3 DNA sequence: TGTGCCAGCAGCATGGGCCGTGATACGCAGTATTTT. This translates into CASSMGRDTQYF.

This clonotype has at least ten counts. The chain combines TRBV20-1 with TRBJ2-3; 16 nucleotides match TRBD2. V was clipped by 2 bases and J by 4 bases; unmatched bases: 15. CDR3 length equals 20 residues. The germline V gene has CDR1 DFQATT and CDR2 SNEGSKA (reference sequence). The CDR3 nucleotides are TGCAGTGCTAGAACGACCATAGGGACTAGCGGGAGGGCCCTCTCAGATACGCAGTATTTT. Protein: CSARTTIGTSGRALSDTQYF.

This clonotype turned up a few times. This chain connects TRBV24-1 to TRBJ2-1, with 10 bases fitting TRBD1. This CDR3 comprises 17 residues. V was clipped by 9 bases and J by 2 bases; unmatched bases: 12. From germline, CDR1 is KGHDR and CDR2 SFDVKD. The CDR3 is CATGGTGDFLTYNEQFF. Written as DNA, the CDR3 is TGTGCCACCGGGGGGACAGGGGATTTTCTTACCTACAATGAGCAGTTCTTC.

The CDR3: CASSQEGTSRETQYF. In nucleotides, the CDR3 is TGTGCCAGCAGCCAAGAAGGAACTAGCCGGGAGACCCAGTACTTC. The V call is TRBV3-1, the J call TRBJ2-5; D is perhaps TRBD2 (6 bases). Germline V gives CDR1 LGHDT, CDR2 YNNKEL (reference sequence). Trimming took 0 bases from V and 5 from J, leaving 13 bases between them. The CDR3 sequence is 15 residues long.

This clonotype was picked up many times. The V gene is TRBV27, the J gene TRBJ2-3, with D perhaps matching TRBD2 (6 bases). V lost 4 bases, J lost 0 bases, and 8 bases lay in between. In germline, CDR1 is MNHEY, CDR2 SMNVEV (reference sequence). This CDR3 comprises 14 residues. CDR3 sequence reads: CASSWSGSTDTQYF. The CDR3 DNA reads TGTGCCAGCAGTTGGAGCGGGAGCACAGATACGCAGTATTTT.

This clonotype occurred a few times. The genes are TRBV5-1 and TRBJ2-4; a possible D gene is TRBD2 (5 bases). The CDR3 has 13 residues. Germline V gene data show CDR1 as SGHRS and CDR2 as YFSETQ. Trimming left V 1 base short and J 9 bases short, with 11 bases between. The CDR3: CASSLKLDSIQYF. The CDR3 nucleotides read TGCGCCAGCAGCTTGAAACTAGATTCCATTCAGTACTTC.

V usage is TRBV28 and J usage is TRBJ2-6; D might be TRBD2 (5 bases). The CDR3 sequence is 14 residues long. Germline V gives CDR1 MDHEN, CDR2 SYDVKM. V shed 6 bases and J shed 3 bases, with 9 bases lying between them. Here the CDR3 DNA reads TGTGCCAGCAGCTCGACTATTGGGGCCAACGTCCTGACTTTC. Its translation: CASSSTIGANVLTF.

A note on this clonotype: In this CDR3 the conserved last residue, phenylalanine or tryptophan, is missing, so a read error is likely. The chain recombines TRBV5-6 with TRBJ2-7, with D unclear. This CDR3 contains 11 residues. From germline, CDR1 is SGHDT and CDR2 YYEEEE. Deletions cut 4 bases from V and 2 bases from J, with 4 bases between. CDR3 region: CASSTAYEQYS. The CDR3 coding sequence is TGTGCCAGCAGCACCGCCTACGAGCAGTACTCC.

This clonotype showed up many times. The chain recombines TRBV7-2 with TRBJ2-1; 8 positions agree with TRBD1. The CDR3 is made up of 15 amino acids. CDR1 is SGHTA, CDR2 FQGNSA, per germline. Trimming at V came to 7 bases and at J to 8 bases, leaving 13 bases not matched to a gene. CDR3 amino acids: CASTFSGRGQDEQFF. The CDR3 DNA reads TGTGCCAGCACCTTTAGCGGCAGGGGGCAGGATGAGCAGTTCTTC. The full variable domain, with the rest looked up from reference TRBV7-2 and TRBJ2-1, is GAGVSQSPSNKVTEKGKDVELRCDPISGHTALYWYRQSLGQGLEFLIYFQGNSAPDKSGLPSDRFSAERTGGSVSTLTIQRTQQEDSAVYLCASTFSGRGQDEQFFGPGTRLTVL.

This chain uses TRBV15 with TRBJ2-1; D is unresolved. V was pared by 0 bases and J by 2 bases, with 11 bases between. The length of the CDR3 is 16 residues. CDR1 is LNHNV, CDR2 YYDKDF, per germline (reference sequence). In nucleotides, the CDR3 is TGTGCCACCAGCAGAGATAAAGAATCCACCTACAATGAGCAGTTCTTC. Its translation is CATSRDKESTYNEQFF.

This clonotype has just a few counts. The V and J genes are TRBV23-1 and TRBJ2-2; 9 bases are a match to TRBD1. TRBV23-1 belongs to the ORF category, with a function that is uncertain. The V gene end was trimmed by 8 bases and the J gene end by 6 bases; junction bases not matched to a gene: 13. The CDR3 is 16 amino acids. This CDR3 reads CASLCRTGVSPGELFF. CDR3 DNA sequence: TGCGCCAGCCTTTGCCGGACAGGGGTCTCTCCCGGGGAGCTGTTTTTT.

The rearrangement links TRBV7-6 to TRBJ1-1; no definite D call. Per the germline V gene, CDR1 is SGHVS and CDR2 is FNYEAQ. V dropped 0 bases and J dropped 7 bases, with 9 bases sitting between them. The CDR3 loop spans 13 amino acids. The CDR3 DNA reads as TGTGCCAGCAGCTTAGCAGGAGCCTTTGAAGCTTTCTTT. Translating it yields CASSLAGAFEAFF.

This clonotype was seen ten or more times. The chain has TRBV27 and TRBJ2-5; tentative D call: TRBD2 (6 bases). Trimming cost V 6 bases and J 4 bases, with 18 bases left between them. This CDR3 has 15 amino acids. Germline CDR1 and CDR2: MNHEY and SMNVEV (reference sequence). This CDR3 reads CASRPLLVGGETQYF. CDR3 nucleotides: TGTGCCAGCAGACCGTTACTAGTGGGAGGAGAGACCCAGTACTTC.